A selection of T cell receptor beta chains follows, all from one sample in a study of OX40 agonist ivuxolimab in advanced cancers. Sequencing was performed with immunoSEQ multiplex PCR; in TCRdb, only in-frame clones are kept and a portion is missing. Seen here are 50,000 or so clones, 70% to 90% observed once, and the top ten hold around 0.8%. The specimen was CD4+ or CD8+ T cells sorted from blood, collected in a trial of the OX40 agonist ivuxolimab. These receptors were collected from an adult with an advanced solid tumor such as melanoma, head and neck, liver or kidney cancer. Each CDR3 is given with its conserved first and last residue. The D gene is left open where the match is weak. Expanded clones get a size class; other rows say once, few or many, or leave the size out.

abundance | j_gene | d_gene | v_gene | CDR3nt | CDR3aa
. | TRBJ1-1 | TRBD1 | TRBV2 | TGTGCCAGCAGTCGGACAGGGGGGATTGTGTCTGAAGCTTTCTTT | CASSRTGGIVSEAFF
. | TRBJ1-5 | TRBD1 | TRBV18 | TGTGCCAGCTCAGTAACAGGGGATCAGCCCCAGCATTTT | CASSVTGDQPQHF
. | TRBJ2-2 | TRBD2 | TRBV19 | TGTGCCAGTAAAGAGGTAGGGCTAGCGGTCACCGGGGAGCTGTTTTTT | CASKEVGLAVTGELFF
. | TRBJ2-7 | . | TRBV20-1 | TGCAGTGCTAAGGTCCACGAGCAGTACTTC | CSAKVHEQYF
once | TRBJ1-2 | . | TRBV6-5 | TGTGCCAGCAGTTACACAACAGGGATGGGCGGCTACACCTTC | CASSYTTGMGGYTF
few | TRBJ1-4 | TRBD1 | TRBV9 | TGTGCCAGCAGCGTGACAGGGGTGGAGAATGAAAAACTGTTTTTT | CASSVTGVENEKLFF
. | TRBJ2-6 | TRBD1 | TRBV19 | TGTGCCAGTAGGCATGGGACAGGGGGCTCTGGGGCCAACGTCCTGACTTTC | CASRHGTGGSGANVLTF
. | TRBJ2-3 | . | TRBV11-3 | TGTGCCAGCAGCTTAGAAGGGGATACCGTTAATACGCAGTATTTT | CASSLEGDTVNTQYF
. | TRBJ1-6 | . | TRBV15 | TGTGCCACCAGCAGAGATCTAGGGGATCGGAATAATTCACCCCTCCACTTT | CATSRDLGDRNNSPLHF
once | TRBJ1-4 | TRBD1 | TRBV7-2 | TGTGCCAGCAGCTCCGGGACAGTTAATGAAAAACTGTTTTTT | CASSSGTVNEKLFF
. | TRBJ2-3 | TRBD2 | TRBV10-3 | TGTGCCACAGGGACTAGCGGGGGTTCAGATACGCAGTATTTT | CATGTSGGSDTQYF
. | TRBJ1-6 | TRBD1 | TRBV2 | TGTGCCAGCAACCCGGACAGGGATAATTCACCCCTCCACTTT | CASNPDRDNSPLHF
once | TRBJ2-5 | . | TRBV19 | TGTGCCAGTAGCGGACTTCTCAGGGGCCAAGAGACCCAGTACTTC | CASSGLLRGQETQYF
. | TRBJ2-1 | . | TRBV6-1 | TGTGCCGCCTCAAACAGGGCCGATACCAATGAGCAGTTCTTC | CAASNRADTNEQFF
few | TRBJ2-1 | TRBD1 | TRBV4-1 | TGCGCCAGCAGCCAAGCGGGACAGCTGTTCTTC | CASSQAGQLFF
. | TRBJ2-2 | TRBD2 | TRBV7-2 | TGTGCCAGCAGCCTAGCGGGGGGGTTCAACACCGGGGAGCTGTTTTTT | CASSLAGGFNTGELFF
. | TRBJ2-6 | TRBD1 | TRBV19 | TGTGCCAGTAGTAGCAATACAGGGGCTGGGGCCAACGTCCTGACTTTC | CASSSNTGAGANVLTF
. | TRBJ1-6 | . | TRBV28 | TGTGCCAGCAGACTCCGGGGATCCTATAATTCACCCCTCCACTTT | CASRLRGSYNSPLHF
few | TRBJ1-6 | . | TRBV18 | TGTGCCAGCTCACAAATGGACGGCCGCAATTCACCCCTCCACTTT | CASSQMDGRNSPLHF
. | TRBJ1-1 | . | TRBV11-3 | TGTGCCAGCAGCCCCACTTTCGGAGGGACGAACACTGAAGCTTTCTTT | CASSPTFGGTNTEAFF
few | TRBJ2-3 | TRBD2 | TRBV27 | TGTGCCAGCAGTTTATGGGTTAGCGGGGGCCATACAGATACGCAGTATTTT | CASSLWVSGGHTDTQYF
. | TRBJ1-2 | TRBD1 | TRBV6-1 | TGTGCCAGCAGCCCTGACAGGGGGATCTATGGCTACACCTTC | CASSPDRGIYGYTF
once | TRBJ1-1 | . | TRBV11-3 | TGTGCCAGCAGCTTAGAGAGCAGTGGCGCTTTCTTT | CASSLESSGAFF
few | TRBJ1-2 | TRBD1 | TRBV19 | TGTGCCAGTAGTCCCGACAGGGTAAGGGCTGGCTACACCTTC | CASSPDRVRAGYTF
. | TRBJ2-2 | . | TRBV5-6 | TGTGCCAGCAGCTTAGTGACGGGGGCCGACACCGGGGAGCTGTTTTTT | CASSLVTGADTGELFF
. | TRBJ2-3 | TRBD2 | TRBV5-4 | TGTGCCAGCAGCCCGGGACTAGCGGGGGCCATCTCAGATACGCAGTATTTT | CASSPGLAGAISDTQYF
. | TRBJ1-1 | TRBD1 | TRBV5-1 | TGCGCCACCTCCCGGGACAGGGTGGGGACTGAAGCTTTCTTT | CATSRDRVGTEAFF
few | TRBJ2-1 | . | TRBV6-6 | TGTGCCAGCAGTAAATTCGAGGGGAATGAGCAGTTCTTC | CASSKFEGNEQFF
. | TRBJ2-7 | . | TRBV7-3 | TGTGCCAGCAGCCTAACACCGACGGCCTACGAGCAGTACTTC | CASSLTPTAYEQYF
. | TRBJ2-3 | TRBD2 | TRBV6-1 | TGTGCCAGCATTCGACTAGCCGCTAGCACAGATACGCAGTATTTT | CASIRLAASTDTQYF
. | TRBJ2-1 | TRBD1 | TRBV6-5 | TGTGCCAGCAGTCGTATACAGGGGCAGTACAATGAGCAGTTCTTC | CASSRIQGQYNEQFF
. | TRBJ1-2 | . | TRBV14 | TGTGCCAGCAGCCAAGTTTGGCAGGGTACTGGCTACACCTTC | CASSQVWQGTGYTF
. | TRBJ1-5 | . | TRBV27 | TGTGCCAGCAGTTTTGCTAGGGATCAGCCCCAGCATTTT | CASSFARDQPQHF
. | TRBJ2-7 | . | TRBV5-1 | TGCGCCAGCAGCTACCGGGATGGAGAAACCTACGAGCAGTACTTC | CASSYRDGETYEQYF
. | TRBJ2-1 | TRBD2 | TRBV9 | TGTGCCAGCAGCGTAGTAGCGGGGGGCTGGAATGAGCAGTTCTTC | CASSVVAGGWNEQFF
. | TRBJ2-7 | . | TRBV18 | TGTGCCAGCTCACCACCGACTCGAACCTACGAGCAGTACTTC | CASSPPTRTYEQYF
. | TRBJ1-6 | . | TRBV10-2 | TGCGCCAGCAGTGAGTCAGGATTATCGGGGGCCTCCTATAATTCACCCCTCCACTTT | CASSESGLSGASYNSPLHF
. | TRBJ2-5 | . | TRBV9 | TGTGCCAGCAGCGTGGACCGGACGGAAGAGACCCAGTACTTC | CASSVDRTEETQYF
. | TRBJ2-6 | . | TRBV11-2 | TGTGCCAGCAGCTTAGGGGGGGCTGGGGCCAACGTCCTGACTTTC | CASSLGGAGANVLTF
. | TRBJ2-1 | TRBD1 | TRBV7-2 | TGTGCCAGCAGCTTAGTAGGGGGCTACTCCTACAATGAGCAGTTCTTC | CASSLVGGYSYNEQFF